The clone carrying this T cell receptor beta chain was seen more than once but under ten times. Its antigen remains unknown. Each CDR3 protein gets one entry after TCRdb re-called the reads with MiXCR. The data hold roughly 500,000 distinct CDR3 sequences, with 16% observed a single time. This sample is part of a study of T cell repertoires in cytomegalovirus infection. Study overall: Matching HLA type, along with CMV infection, was indicated by public TCR beta signatures.

Study results and caveats: The response measured ex vivo was dominated by TCR beta clonotypes (HLA-C-restricted and CMV-specific). The cumulative frequency of public TCR beta families identified carriers of CMV plus the relevant HLA.

This receptor was identified in a human donor in good health (CMV status not recorded). Some clones in this sample may be carry-over from other donors' samples. Specimen: CD8+ T cells from PBMCs.

The chain's CDR3 is CASRFPEQLYNEQFF. The CDR3 nucleotides are TGTGCCAGCAGATTCCCCGAACAGCTCTACAATGAGCAGTTCTTC. The chain joins TRBV7-9 to TRBJ2-1; D is unresolved. The V end was cut by 6 bases, the J end by 3 bases, with 15 bases between. From germline, CDR1 is SEHNR and CDR2 FQNEAQ (reference sequence). This CDR3 comprises 15 residues.